This entry is about one T cell receptor (beta chain). The sample belongs to a study of T cell clonotyping in hematopoietic cell transplantation. Sequenced by immunoSEQ multiplex PCR; TCRdb stores in-frame clones only, minus some. The table records around 15,000 clones, under 90% of them present only once. Looked up from germline, CDR1 is SQVTM and CDR2 is ANQGSEA. This CDR3 comprises 13 residues. V lost 5 bases to trimming and J lost 8 bases, with 18 bases between them. The chain uses TRBV29-1 and TRBJ1-2; D may be TRBD1 (6 bases). Source: PBMCs, taken 100 days after allogeneic stem cell transplant. This sequence was found in a male patient in his sixties or seventies who had an allogeneic stem cell transplant from a related donor, so the T cells may come from the graft donor. Some clones in this sample may be carry-over from other donors' samples. CDR3 in DNA: TGCAGCGTTCTACAGGGCCCCTCAGGCGGCTACACCTTC. Translation: CSVLQGPSGGYTF.